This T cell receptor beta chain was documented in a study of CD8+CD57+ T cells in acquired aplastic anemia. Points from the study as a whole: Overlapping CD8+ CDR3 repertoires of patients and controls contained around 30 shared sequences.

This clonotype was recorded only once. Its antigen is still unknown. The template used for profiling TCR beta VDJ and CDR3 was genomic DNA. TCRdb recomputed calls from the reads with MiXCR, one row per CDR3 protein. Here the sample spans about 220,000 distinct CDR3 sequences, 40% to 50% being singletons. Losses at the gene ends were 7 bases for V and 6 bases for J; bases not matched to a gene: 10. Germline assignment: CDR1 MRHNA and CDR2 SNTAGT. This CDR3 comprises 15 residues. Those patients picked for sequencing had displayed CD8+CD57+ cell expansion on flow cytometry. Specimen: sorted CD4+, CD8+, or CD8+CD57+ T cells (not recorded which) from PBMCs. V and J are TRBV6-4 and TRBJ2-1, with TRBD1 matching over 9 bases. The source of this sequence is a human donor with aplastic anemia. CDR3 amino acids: CASTRLGTGRNEQFF. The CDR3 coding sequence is TGTGCCAGCACTAGGCTCGGGACAGGGCGCAATGAGCAGTTCTTC.